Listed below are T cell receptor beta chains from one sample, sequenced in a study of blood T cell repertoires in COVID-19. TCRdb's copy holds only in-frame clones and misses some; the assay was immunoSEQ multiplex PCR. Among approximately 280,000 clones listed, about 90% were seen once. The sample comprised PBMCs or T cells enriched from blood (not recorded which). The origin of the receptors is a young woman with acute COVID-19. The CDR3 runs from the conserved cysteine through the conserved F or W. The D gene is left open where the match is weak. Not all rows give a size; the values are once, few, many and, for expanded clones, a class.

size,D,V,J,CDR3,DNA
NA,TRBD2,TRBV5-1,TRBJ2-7,CASSSLAGVDEQYF,TGCGCCAGCAGTAGTCTAGCGGGAGTTGACGAGCAGTACTTC
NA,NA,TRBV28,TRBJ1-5,CASSFGGTGQPQHF,TGTGCCAGCAGTTTTGGTGGTACCGGGCAGCCCCAGCATTTT
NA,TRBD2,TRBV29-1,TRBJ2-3,CSVASLAGSTDTQYF,TGCAGCGTTGCTAGCTTAGCGGGTAGCACAGATACGCAGTATTTT
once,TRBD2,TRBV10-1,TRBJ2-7,CASSDQGLAGRDEQYF,TGCGCCAGCAGTGACCAGGGACTAGCGGGACGGGACGAGCAGTACTTC
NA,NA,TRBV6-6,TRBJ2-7,CASSYSQSDRSYEQYF,TGTGCCAGCAGTTACTCTCAATCGGACAGATCCTACGAGCAGTACTTC
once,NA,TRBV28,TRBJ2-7,CASKPHQIPSYEQYF,TGTGCCAGCAAACCCCACCAAATCCCTAGCTACGAGCAGTACTTC
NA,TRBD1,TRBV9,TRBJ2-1,CASSPRTGVRGNEQFF,TGTGCCAGCAGCCCACGGACAGGGGTTAGGGGCAATGAGCAGTTCTTC
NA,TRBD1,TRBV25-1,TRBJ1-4,CASSETGGNEKLFF,TGTGCCAGCAGTGAAACAGGGGGAAACGAAAAACTGTTTTTT
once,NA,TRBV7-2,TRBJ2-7,CASSGGNVGRSSYEQYF,TGTGCCAGCAGCGGGGGGAATGTAGGCAGGAGCTCCTACGAGCAGTACTTC
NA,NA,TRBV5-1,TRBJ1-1,CASSLVPGGGPTEAFF,TGCGCCAGCAGCTTGGTTCCGGGGGGCGGGCCCACTGAAGCTTTCTTT
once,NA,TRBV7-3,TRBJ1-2,CASSLTAGVGYTF,TGTGCCAGCAGCTTAACGGCAGGGGTAGGCTACACCTTC
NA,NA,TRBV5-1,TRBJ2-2,CASSFGQNTGELFF,TGCGCCAGCAGCTTTGGGCAAAACACCGGGGAGCTGTTTTTT